The entry below describes one T cell receptor (beta chain). Its matching antigen is unknown. This sample was included in a study of shared clonotypes between healthy human individuals. Study findings and constraints: Investigators expected sequencing depth to affect clonotype sharing among donors.

Researchers ran the assay at a deep level. Researchers divided each subset's genomic DNA evenly across several immunoSEQ plates. Clones were read by immunoSEQ multiplex PCR, and TCRdb kept only the in-frame ones, dropping some. The sample includes fewer than 1.6 million clones, just under 99% seen only once; the top ten take around 0.33%. V was trimmed by 4 bases and J by 0 bases, leaving 7 bases between them. The CDR3 runs to 13 residues. Germline V lookup: CDR1 SQVTM, CDR2 ANQGSEA. Material: naive CD4+ T cells sorted from blood. Sample subset: CD45RA+ positively selected. V is TRBV29-1 and J is TRBJ1-3; D is ambiguous. The receptor was isolated from a man aged 30 to 45 in good health. Written as DNA, the CDR3 is TGCAGCGTTGCCACCGCCTCTGGAAACACCATATATTTT. Translating it yields CSVATASGNTIYF.